This record concerns one TCR beta chain sequence. Antigen: not known. The data belong to a study of cytomegalovirus exposure and HLA in healthy donors. The study's findings and limits: In the 120 or so validation repertoires, approximately 94% of cluster scores exceeded 0, per a later analysis.

Germline CDR1 ENHRY, CDR2 SYGVKD. With V trimmed by 4 bases and J by 7 bases, 5 bases remained unmatched. The length of the CDR3 is 14 residues. TCRdb keeps only in-frame clones here, not all; method: immunoSEQ multiplex PCR. The sample includes about 98,000 clones, roughly 84% of them seen just once. The 120-subject validation cohort, separate from the roughly 700-subject first cohort, included the donors. This TCR came from a man aged 18 to 29 in good health and CMV-seropositive. The chain uses TRBV10-3 and TRBJ2-2; 8 positions agree with TRBD2. The specimen was PBMCs. CDR3 region: CAISAGGPIGELFF. CDR3 in DNA: TGTGCCATCAGTGCGGGGGGGCCAATCGGGGAGCTGTTTTTT.